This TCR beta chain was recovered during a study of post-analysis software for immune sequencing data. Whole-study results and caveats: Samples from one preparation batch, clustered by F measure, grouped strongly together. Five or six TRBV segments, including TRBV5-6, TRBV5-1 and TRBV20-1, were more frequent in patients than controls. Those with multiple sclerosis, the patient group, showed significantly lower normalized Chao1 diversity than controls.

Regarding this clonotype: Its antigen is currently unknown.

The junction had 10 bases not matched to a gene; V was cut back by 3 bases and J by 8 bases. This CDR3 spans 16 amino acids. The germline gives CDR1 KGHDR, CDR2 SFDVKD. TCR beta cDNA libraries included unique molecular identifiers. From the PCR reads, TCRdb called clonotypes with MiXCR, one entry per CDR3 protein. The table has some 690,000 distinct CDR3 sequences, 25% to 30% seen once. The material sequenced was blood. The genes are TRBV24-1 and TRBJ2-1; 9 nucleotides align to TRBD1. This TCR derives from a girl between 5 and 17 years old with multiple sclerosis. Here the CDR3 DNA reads TGTGCCACCAGTGATCACAGGACAGGGGCGAGAGATGAGCAGTTCTTC. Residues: CATSDHRTGARDEQFF.